This section outlines one T cell receptor (beta chain) sequence together with its context. The entry originates in a study of blood T cell repertoires in COVID-19. The method was immunoSEQ multiplex PCR; TCRdb's version includes in-frame clones alone and lacks a portion of them. This table holds over 15,000 clones, around four fifths found once. This receptor was obtained from an older man with active COVID-19. Source material: peripheral blood.

CDR3: CASSISSGRRRINQPQHF. CDR3 coding DNA: TGTGCCAGTAGTATTAGTAGCGGACGGCGACGCATTAACCAGCCCCAGCATTTT. The V and J genes are TRBV19 and TRBJ1-5; D is unclear. The CDR3 runs to 18 residues. V lost 3 bases and J 7 bases, leaving 25 bases between the germline ends. The germline V gene encodes CDR1 LNHDA and CDR2 SQIVND (reference sequence).